A single sample is the source of the 29 T cell receptor beta chains below, sequenced in a study of identical twins. TCRdb redid the calling of the 5' RACE reads with MiXCR, one entry per CDR3 protein. Of roughly 280,000 distinct CDR3 sequences in the sample, over 8.5% were seen once. The sample was also linked to a second study, of yellow fever vaccine responses in identical twins.

Sequencing was carried out using CD8+ T cells sorted from blood. These receptors were obtained from a young woman in good health.

This clonotype appeared a few times. The CDR3 spells CASTFAGSGYNEQFF. For the CDR3, the DNA is TGTGCCAGCACCTTCGCGGGGAGTGGTTACAATGAGCAGTTCTTC. The gene calls are TRBV28 and TRBJ2-1, with D maybe TRBD2 (6 bases). CDR1 is MDHEN and CDR2 is SYDVKM in the germline V gene. Trimming shortened V by 7 bases and J by 4 bases, and 17 bases separated the two germline ends. CDR3 length: 15 amino acids.

This clonotype was observed a handful of times. The chain couples TRBV29-1 to TRBJ1-2, with unresolved D. The V end lost 1 base, the J end lost 2 bases, and 14 bases lay between the germline ends. CDR1 and CDR2 from the germline V gene are SQVTM and ANQGSEA. The CDR3 spans 15 residues. This CDR3 reads CSVEVGLNGNYGYTF. The CDR3, as DNA: TGCAGCGTTGAAGTCGGCCTCAACGGGAACTATGGCTACACCTTC. The full variable domain, rest sourced from reference TRBV29-1 and TRBJ1-2, is SAVISQKPSRDICQRGTSLTIQCQVDSQVTMMFWYRQQPGQSLTLIATANQGSEATYESGFVIDKFPISRPNLTFSTLTVSNMSPEDSSIYLCSVEVGLNGNYGYTFGSGTRLTVV.

The chain links TRBV6-2 or TRBV6-3 to TRBJ2-7, with TRBD2 matching over 8 bases. Germline V gives CDR1 MNHEY, CDR2 SVGEGT. Trimming at V came to 0 bases and at J to 2 bases, leaving 9 bases not matched to a gene. This CDR3 region has 17 residues. In DNA form, the CDR3 reads TGTGCCAGCAGTTACTCCGTCGGGAGGGCCGATCCCTACGAGCAGTACTTC. Encoded protein: CASSYSVGRADPYEQYF.

This clonotype was counted between two and nine times. The genes are TRBV30 and TRBJ2-1, with D unresolved. Germline V gene sequence: CDR1 GTSNPN, CDR2 SVGIG (reference sequence). Trimming left V 2 bases short and J 6 bases short, with 11 bases between. The CDR3 runs to 13 residues. The CDR3 loop is CAWSPGTGNEQFF. Written as DNA, the CDR3 is TGTGCCTGGAGTCCAGGAACGGGCAATGAGCAGTTCTTC.

This clonotype was recorded at least ten times. The V gene is TRBV20-1, the J gene TRBJ2-3, with TRBD2 matching over 8 bases. The CDR3 contains 20 residues. J was trimmed by 2 bases and V by 5 bases; bases with no gene match: 24. Germline values: CDR1 DFQATT, CDR2 SNEGSKA (reference sequence). CDR3 in amino acids: CSARIWWRAGVVWDTDTQYF. The CDR3 coding sequence is TGCAGTGCTCGGATATGGTGGAGAGCGGGAGTAGTTTGGGACACAGATACGCAGTATTTT.

This clonotype has a count of ten or more. The rearrangement uses TRBV4-3 and TRBJ2-1, with TRBD2 identical over 13 bases. This CDR3 has 16 amino acids. Germline CDR1 reads LGHNA; CDR2 reads YSLEER. Trimming at V came to 4 bases and at J to 6 bases, leaving 6 bases not matched to a gene. DNA of the CDR3: TGCGCCAGCAGCCTAGGACTAGCGGGAGCTCTCAATGAGCAGTTCTTC. It specifies CASSLGLAGALNEQFF.

This chain connects TRBV30 to TRBJ2-2; 7 positions agree with TRBD2. The CDR3 sequence is 16 residues long. Unmatched junction bases numbered 5, after V lost 0 bases and J lost 1 base. Germline loops: CDR1 GTSNPN, CDR2 SVGIG (reference sequence). The CDR3 here is CAWSVLIAGNTGELFF. The CDR3 DNA sequence: TGTGCCTGGAGTGTACTCATAGCGGGGAACACCGGGGAGCTGTTTTTT.

This clonotype was picked up a small number of times. V gene TRBV18 combines with J gene TRBJ2-6; D is unresolved. Germline lookup yields CDR1 KGHSH and CDR2 LQKENI. V shed 6 bases and J shed 0 bases, with 12 bases lying between them. This CDR3 is built from 16 residues. The CDR3 loop reads CASSPGNPSGANVLTF. The DNA for the CDR3 is TGTGCCAGCTCGCCTGGGAACCCCTCTGGGGCCAACGTCCTGACTTTC.

This clonotype was seen at least ten times. The V gene is TRBV7-9, the J gene TRBJ2-7, with D perhaps matching TRBD1 (7 bases). Germline loops: CDR1 SEHNR, CDR2 FQNEAQ (reference sequence). V was trimmed by 1 base and J by 2 bases, leaving 12 bases between them. The CDR3 contains 15 residues. CDR3 residues: CASSLGPGGTYEQYF. The CDR3 bases are TGTGCCAGCAGCTTAGGTCCAGGGGGGACCTACGAGCAGTACTTC.

This clonotype was recorded at least ten times. The J gene is TRBJ1-1, the V gene TRBV20-1; possible D gene TRBD1, 5 bases. V was clipped by 6 bases and J by 5 bases, with 13 bases between them. Germline CDR1 is DFQATT and CDR2 is SNEGSKA (reference sequence). The CDR3 spans 12 residues. The CDR3 region is CSALAGGTEAFF. CDR3 nucleotide sequence: TGCAGTGCCCTAGCGGGGGGAACTGAAGCTTTCTTT.

The chain has TRBV5-1 and TRBJ2-2; possible D gene TRBD1, 5 bases. Trimming pared 0 bases from V and 4 bases from J, leaving 10 bases between. Germline V CDR1 and CDR2: SGHRS, YFSETQ. This CDR3 is built from 15 residues. The CDR3 reads CASSLEQGSTGELFF. CDR3 DNA: TGCGCCAGCAGCTTGGAGCAGGGAAGCACCGGGGAGCTGTTTTTT.

This clonotype has ten or more counts. V is TRBV29-1 and J is TRBJ2-7; D gene unclear. Trimming shortened V by 1 base and J by 7 bases, and 11 bases separated the two germline ends. Looked up from germline, CDR1 is SQVTM and CDR2 is ANQGSEA. The CDR3 has 12 amino acids. The CDR3 here is CSVEGYFSEQYF. CDR3 sequence (DNA): TGCAGCGTTGAAGGCTACTTTTCGGAGCAGTACTTC.

This clonotype was seen ten or more times. The CDR3: CASSHTLRDSSYEQYF. CDR3 nucleotides: TGCGCCAGCAGCCATACCCTCAGGGATAGCTCCTACGAGCAGTACTTC. The chain uses TRBV4-3 and TRBJ2-7, with D possibly matching TRBD1 (5 bases). The V gene's germline CDR1 is LGHNA and CDR2 YSLEER. V lost 3 bases to trimming and J lost 0 bases, with 15 bases between them. This CDR3 comprises 16 residues.

The chain couples TRBV16 to TRBJ1-4; tentatively, D is TRBD1 (5 bases). Trimming cost V 4 bases and J 7 bases, with 16 bases left between them. There are 15 residues in the CDR3. Per the germline V gene, CDR1 is KGHSY and CDR2 is FQNENV. This CDR3 reads CASSPAEGAGEKLFF. The CDR3 DNA reads TGTGCCAGCAGCCCCGCGGAAGGGGCGGGTGAAAAACTGTTTTTT.

This clonotype was detected only a few times. The V and J genes are TRBV7-9 and TRBJ2-1, with D perhaps assigned TRBD1 or TRBD2 (5 bases each). The CDR3 totals 15 residues. V dropped 6 bases and J dropped 5 bases, with 17 bases sitting between them. Germline V gene lookup returns CDR1 SEHNR and CDR2 FQNEAQ (reference sequence). CDR3 nucleotide sequence: TGTGCCAGCAGAGTGGTTGTGGGGGTGGACAATGAGCAGTTCTTC. Amino acid sequence: CASRVVVGVDNEQFF.

This clonotype has more than one count but fewer than ten. V gene TRBV19 combines with J gene TRBJ2-7; a possible D gene is TRBD1 (7 bases). This CDR3 region has 14 residues. The germline V gene encodes CDR1 LNHDA and CDR2 SQIVND (reference sequence). The V gene lost 5 bases and the J gene lost 4 bases, with 15 bases spanning the gap. The CDR3 reads CASSPAGQSYEQYF. In nucleotides, the CDR3 is TGTGCCAGTAGTCCCGCGGGACAGAGTTACGAGCAGTACTTC.

At least ten counts were recorded for this clonotype. V usage is TRBV7-9 and J usage is TRBJ2-1; possible D gene TRBD2, 6 bases. The CDR3 has 13 amino acids. Per the germline V gene, CDR1 is SEHNR and CDR2 is FQNEAQ (reference sequence). V was shortened by 5 bases and J by 13 bases, with 18 bases between the two germline ends. The CDR3 protein is CASSNEERADQFF. CDR3 coding DNA: TGTGCCAGCAGCAATGAGGAGCGGGCGGACCAGTTCTTC.

The chain couples TRBV20-1 to TRBJ1-2; no clear D. The V gene lost 0 bases and the J gene lost 4 bases, with 15 bases spanning the gap. The CDR3 runs 15 residues. Germline V gene lookup returns CDR1 DFQATT and CDR2 SNEGSKA (reference sequence). The CDR3 here is CSARDEREFLYGYTF. CDR3 DNA sequence: TGCAGTGCTAGAGATGAGAGGGAGTTTCTCTATGGCTACACCTTC.

This clonotype appeared many times. The rearrangement joins TRBV27 to TRBJ1-6; weak D call: TRBD1 (6 bases). Germline V lookup: CDR1 MNHEY, CDR2 SMNVEV (reference sequence). V was cut by 5 bases and J by 13 bases, with 24 bases left in between. This CDR3 has 16 residues. The CDR3 DNA reads as TGTGCCAGCAGTAAAGGGGGACCCCCGGAACGGCGCCCCCTCCACTTT. This codes for CASSKGGPPERRPLHF.

This clonotype was seen a few times. V is TRBV20-1 and J is TRBJ2-1, with D hard to call. CDR3 length: 13 residues. CDR1 is DFQATT and CDR2 is SNEGSKA in the germline V gene (reference sequence). V lost 5 bases to trimming and J lost 7 bases, with 15 bases between them. The chain's CDR3 is CSADISLGNEQFF. CDR3 coding DNA: TGCAGTGCTGATATCTCTCTAGGAAATGAGCAGTTCTTC.

At least ten counts were recorded for this clonotype. The chain uses TRBV12-3 or TRBV12-4 and TRBJ1-1; D gene unclear. The CDR3 has 13 amino acids. Trimming shortened V by 6 bases and J by 4 bases, and 12 bases separated the two germline ends. CDR3 DNA: TGTGCCAGCAGCCTGGCAGTAGGCACTGAAGCTTTCTTT. This translates into CASSLAVGTEAFF.

This clonotype was recorded at least ten times. The chain combines TRBV4-1 with TRBJ2-1; no firm D call. V was shortened by 0 bases and J by 5 bases, with 5 bases between the two germline ends. This CDR3 is built from 13 residues. Germline CDR1 reads MGHRA; CDR2 reads YSYEKL. CDR3 loop: CASSQDRNNEQFF. CDR3 nucleotide sequence: TGCGCCAGCAGCCAAGATCGGAACAATGAGCAGTTCTTC.

This clonotype was seen a few times. The chain uses TRBV14 and TRBJ1-1; no reliable D call. The V end was cut by 4 bases, the J end by 5 bases, with 11 bases between. Germline CDR1 is SGHDN and CDR2 is FVKESK. The length of the CDR3 is 13 residues. This CDR3 is CASSLRGHTEAFF. CDR3 nucleotide sequence: TGTGCCAGCAGCCTAAGAGGCCATACTGAAGCTTTCTTT. The full variable domain, in which reference TRBV14 and TRBJ1-1 provide the parts outside the CDR3, is EAGVTQFPSHSVIEKGQTVTLRCDPISGHDNLYWYRRVMGKEIKFLLHFVKESKQDESGMPNNRFLAERTGGTYSTLKVQPAELEDSGVYFCASSLRGHTEAFFGQGTRLTVV.

The rearrangement uses TRBV12-3 or TRBV12-4 and TRBJ2-2, with 10 bases identical to TRBD2. This CDR3 has 17 residues. The junction had 8 bases not matched to a gene; V was cut back by 5 bases and J by 2 bases. CDR3 sequence (DNA): TGTGCCAGCAGTCCTCCCCGGACTAGCGGTAACACCGGGGAGCTGTTTTTT. It codes for CASSPPRTSGNTGELFF.

This clonotype was seen more than once but under ten times. The V call is TRBV6-2 or TRBV6-3, the J call TRBJ1-1, with TRBD1 as a possible D gene (5 bases). The V gene's germline CDR1 is MNHEY and CDR2 SVGEGT. Trimming removed 6 bases at V and 3 bases at J, with 17 bases between. CDR3 length equals 15 residues. The CDR3 DNA follows: TGTGCCAGCAGAAGCGGAGGGGTTTTGTACACTGAAGCTTTCTTT. This codes for CASRSGGVLYTEAFF.

This clonotype was seen a handful of times. Here the CDR3 DNA reads TGTGCCAGCACTCCGACTAGCGGGGTCTCCTACAATGAGCAGTTCTTC. It specifies CASTPTSGVSYNEQFF. The V call is TRBV12-3 or TRBV12-4, the J call TRBJ2-1, with TRBD2 matching 11 bases. J lost 0 bases, V lost 7 bases, and 5 bases had no gene match. The CDR3 covers 16 residues.

In this sample, this clonotype turned up a few times. The gene calls are TRBV7-9 and TRBJ1-1; D perhaps matches TRBD1 (5 bases). This CDR3 spans 15 amino acids. Germline loops: CDR1 SEHNR, CDR2 FQNEAQ (reference sequence). V was cut by 5 bases and J by 4 bases, with 17 bases left in between. The chain's CDR3 is CASSRLEGRGTEAFF. CDR3 DNA: TGTGCCAGCAGCCGTCTAGAGGGAAGGGGCACTGAAGCTTTCTTT.

This clonotype was recorded many times. The chain links TRBV29-1 to TRBJ1-1; tentative D call: TRBD1 (5 bases). CDR3 length equals 10 residues. Germline assignment: CDR1 SQVTM and CDR2 ANQGSEA. Trimming left V 4 bases short and J 8 bases short, with 8 bases between. The CDR3 region has the DNA TGCAGCGTTGGCGGGGGGGAAGCTTTCTTT. Amino acid sequence: CSVGGGEAFF.

This clonotype was detected ten times or more. The chain links TRBV5-1 to TRBJ1-5; D is ambiguous. The CDR3 consists of 15 residues. Deletions cut 0 bases from V and 0 bases from J, with 7 bases between. Germline loops: CDR1 SGHRS, CDR2 YFSETQ. In nucleotides, the CDR3 is TGCGCCAGCAGCTTGGGAGGTAATAGCAATCAGCCCCAGCATTTT. Protein sequence: CASSLGGNSNQPQHF.